Shown below are 21 T cell receptor beta chains from a single sample sequenced in a study of blood T cells in healthy people across ages. Through a sample-barcoded 5' primer and a J-beta primer mix, a second PCR was run for about 6 to 11 cycles. In TCRdb, the 5' RACE reads were re-called with MiXCR into one record per CDR3 protein. This sample has more than 800,000 distinct CDR3 sequences, with 40% to 55% found just once. Sequenced material: blood. The receptors shown here come from a woman in her fifties or sixties in good health.

The chain recombines TRBV6-5 with TRBJ2-4; D remains ambiguous. The J call could be wrong; TRBJ2-5 is a better fit for the DNA end. Germline V gene lookup returns CDR1 MNHEY and CDR2 SVGAGI. This CDR3 has 14 amino acids. CDR3 nucleotide sequence: TGTGCCAGCAGTTACTCCGGATGGGTAGAGACCCAGTACTTC. It is translated as CASSYSGWVETQYF.

This rearrangement joins TRBV29-1 to TRBJ2-7; 10 bases are shared with TRBD2. CDR3 length: 15 residues. Trimming at V came to 1 base and at J to 4 bases, leaving 7 bases not matched to a gene. CDR1 is SQVTM, CDR2 ANQGSEA, per germline. The DNA of the CDR3 is TGCAGCGTTGAAGCCCCGACTAGCGGGCCGTACGAGCAGTACTTC. Translating it yields CSVEAPTSGPYEQYF.

This clonotype was recorded only once. V is TRBV20-1 and J is TRBJ1-5, with D maybe TRBD1 (6 bases). Trimming removed 4 bases at V and 0 bases at J, with 19 bases between. The CDR3 loop spans 17 amino acids. Germline V lookup: CDR1 DFQATT, CDR2 SNEGSKA (reference sequence). CDR3 residues: CSANLIRQDLSNQPQHF. As DNA, the CDR3 is TGCAGTGCTAACCTGATACGACAGGACCTTAGCAATCAGCCCCAGCATTTT.

The chain is built from TRBV27 and TRBJ2-2, with D unresolved. The germline V and J ends were trimmed by 5 bases and 8 bases, with 15 bases remaining between them. Germline V lookup: CDR1 MNHEY, CDR2 SMNVEV (reference sequence). The CDR3 totals 14 residues. CDR3 coding DNA: TGTGCCAGCAGTCAGTTGGGCCAAGGGGGGGAGCTGTTTTTT. As protein: CASSQLGQGGELFF.

The chain links TRBV15 to TRBJ2-1, with D possibly called TRBD1 or TRBD2 (5 bases each). V lost 4 bases and J lost 8, with 18 bases in between. The CDR3 length is 15 residues. The germline V gene encodes CDR1 LNHNV and CDR2 YYDKDF (reference sequence). Here the CDR3 reads CATSIPGPQGDEQFF. Written as DNA, the CDR3 is TGTGCCACCAGCATACCGGGACCCCAAGGTGATGAGCAGTTCTTC.

This clonotype turned up a few times. The rearrangement uses TRBV20-1 and TRBJ2-5, with D perhaps TRBD2 (6 bases). Germline CDR1 and CDR2: DFQATT and SNEGSKA (reference sequence). The germline V and J ends were trimmed by 6 bases and 4 bases, with 18 bases remaining between them. The length of the CDR3 is 14 residues. In nucleotides, the CDR3 is TGCAGTGCGAAAAGGGACTCCCTGGGAGAGACCCAGTACTTC. This sequence encodes CSAKRDSLGETQYF.

This clonotype was counted only a few times. This sequence joins TRBV6-5 and TRBJ2-7; perhaps D is TRBD1 or TRBD2 (5 bases each). Trimming left V 2 bases short and J 12 bases short, with 11 bases between. The germline CDR1 and CDR2 sequences are MNHEY and SVGAGI. The CDR3 loop spans 11 amino acids. The CDR3: CASSYEGPLYF. The CDR3 nucleotides read TGTGCCAGCAGTTACGAGGGACCTCTGTACTTC.

The chain recombines TRBV10-3 with TRBJ2-1; D is uncertain. The CDR3 contains 15 residues. V was shortened by 1 base and J by 5 bases, with 12 bases between the two germline ends. Germline CDR1 ENHRY, CDR2 SYGVKD. CDR3 sequence (DNA): TGTGCCATCAGTGAGTGGGTCGCCAAAAACAATGAGCAGTTCTTC. Residues: CAISEWVAKNNEQFF.

The gene calls are TRBV5-6 and TRBJ1-4; D perhaps matches TRBD1 (5 bases). CDR3 size: 14 residues. Germline lookup yields CDR1 SGHDT and CDR2 YYEEEE. V gave up 2 bases and J gave up 8 bases, with 13 bases separating them. The CDR3 DNA is TGTGCCAGCAGCTTCCGGGGGTCGGACGAAAAACTGTTTTTT. Amino acids: CASSFRGSDEKLFF. Together with reference TRBV5-6 and TRBJ1-4, the CDR3 gives the full variable domain: DAGVTQSPTHLIKTRGQQVTLRCSPKSGHDTVSWYQQALGQGPQFIFQYYEEEERQRGNFPDRFSGHQFPNYSSELNVNALLLGDSALYLCASSFRGSDEKLFFGSGTQLSVL.

This clonotype was picked up one time. The V and J genes are TRBV5-6 and TRBJ2-7, with D hard to call. The V gene's germline CDR1 is SGHDT and CDR2 YYEEEE. The CDR3 is made up of 11 amino acids. Trimming shortened V by 4 bases and J by 7 bases, and 9 bases separated the two germline ends. CDR3 nucleotide sequence: TGTGCCAGCAGCATCCTTCAAGAGCAGTACTTC. Its protein is CASSILQEQYF. The full variable domain, with the rest looked up from reference TRBV5-6 and TRBJ2-7, is DAGVTQSPTHLIKTRGQQVTLRCSPKSGHDTVSWYQQALGQGPQFIFQYYEEEERQRGNFPDRFSGHQFPNYSSELNVNALLLGDSALYLCASSILQEQYFGPGTRLTVT.

This rearrangement joins TRBV4-2 to TRBJ2-1; TRBD2 agrees at 8 bases. Trimming cost V 3 bases and J 7 bases; bases outside gene matches: 8. The CDR3 has 15 amino acids. Germline values: CDR1 LGHNA, CDR2 YNFKEQ. The CDR3 DNA reads as TGTGCCAGCAGCCAGCCGGGACTAGAAAGGAATGAGCAGTTCTTC. This codes for CASSQPGLERNEQFF.

The chain carries TRBV12-3 or TRBV12-4 and TRBJ2-5, with 9 bases identical to TRBD2. The CDR3 has 16 residues. The V gene end was trimmed by 2 bases and the J gene end by 5 bases; junction bases not matched to a gene: 9. CDR3 region: CASSLQAGGTRETQYF. CDR3 coding DNA: TGTGCCAGCAGTTTACAGGCGGGAGGGACCAGGGAGACCCAGTACTTC.

The chain is built from TRBV20-1 and TRBJ2-4; the D is unclear. Trimming took off 4 bases at V and 13 bases at J, with 26 bases between the two ends. The CDR3 runs 15 residues. Germline values: CDR1 DFQATT, CDR2 SNEGSKA (reference sequence). The CDR3 sequence is CSATNSLTAPGEQYF. CDR3 nucleotide sequence: TGCAGTGCTACCAACTCTCTTACAGCTCCGGGTGAGCAGTACTTC.

This clonotype was observed once. This chain links TRBV18 with TRBJ1-2; D possibly corresponds to TRBD1 (5 bases). This CDR3 spans 13 amino acids. Germline V lookup: CDR1 KGHSH, CDR2 LQKENI. Trimming pared 1 base from V and 7 bases from J, leaving 10 bases between. CDR3 region: CASSPRGMSGYTF. The CDR3 DNA follows: TGTGCCAGCTCACCACGGGGGATGAGTGGCTACACCTTC.

V gene TRBV27 combines with J gene TRBJ2-3; TRBD1 aligns across 10 bases. With 5 bases clipped from V and 1 base from J, the junction kept 9 bases outside the gene matches. The CDR3 contains 17 residues. Germline V CDR1 and CDR2: MNHEY, SMNVEV (reference sequence). The chain's CDR3 is CASSHLTGTGGTDTQYF. The CDR3 DNA reads TGTGCCAGCAGTCATCTCACCGGGACAGGGGGCACAGATACGCAGTATTTT.

The V call is TRBV6-6, the J call TRBJ2-5; tentative D call: TRBD2 (6 bases). This CDR3 spans 12 amino acids. V was trimmed by 8 bases and J by 11 bases, leaving 18 bases between them. In germline, CDR1 is MNHNY, CDR2 SVGAGI (reference sequence). In DNA, the CDR3 is TGTGCCAGCCACAAGGTTAGGAGGGAGCAGTACTTC. Translation gives CASHKVRREQYF.

This chain connects TRBV4-3 to TRBJ2-1; 7 nucleotides match TRBD2. Germline V gives CDR1 LGHNA, CDR2 YSLEER. V shed 3 bases, J shed 12 bases, and the junction held 8 bases outside the gene matches. The CDR3 loop spans 13 amino acids. The CDR3 here is CASSQTSAGWQFF. The DNA of the CDR3 is TGCGCCAGCAGCCAGACCTCAGCGGGGTGGCAGTTCTTC.

The chain carries TRBV5-1 and TRBJ2-4, with a weak D call TRBD1 (6 bases). The germline CDR1 and CDR2 sequences are SGHRS and YFSETQ. The CDR3 spans 14 residues. V shed 0 bases and J shed 8 bases, with 12 bases lying between them. CDR3 in amino acids: CASSLDLGQDIQYF. In nucleotides, the CDR3 is TGCGCCAGCAGCTTGGATCTGGGACAAGACATTCAGTACTTC.

The V gene is TRBV20-1, the J gene TRBJ2-7; D might be TRBD2 (5 bases). The J call is doubtful: the DNA matches TRBJ2-5 better. CDR3 length equals 14 residues. Germline V CDR1 and CDR2: DFQATT, SNEGSKA (reference sequence). CDR3 sequence reads: CSASHHATGETQYF. CDR3 nucleotide sequence: TGCAGTGCTAGTCACCACGCCACGGGGGAGACCCAGTACTTC.

This clonotype has more than one count but fewer than ten. CDR3 nucleotide sequence: TGTGCCAGCAACGCAGGGGGCTACGAGCAGTACTTC. Translating gives CASNAGGYEQYF. V gene TRBV6-6 combines with J gene TRBJ2-4; 7 nucleotides align to TRBD1. The J call may be wrong; the DNA end is better matched by TRBJ2-7. Germline lookup yields CDR1 MNHNY and CDR2 SVGAGI (reference sequence). The CDR3 has 12 amino acids.

The chain joins TRBV11-2 to TRBJ2-7; 14 nucleotides line up with TRBD2. This CDR3 has 15 amino acids. J was trimmed by 7 bases and V by 5 bases; bases with no gene match: 7. In germline, CDR1 is SGHAT, CDR2 FQNNGV. The CDR3 here is CASSPGTSGSWEQYF. In DNA, the CDR3 is TGTGCCAGCAGCCCCGGGACTAGCGGGAGCTGGGAGCAGTACTTC.